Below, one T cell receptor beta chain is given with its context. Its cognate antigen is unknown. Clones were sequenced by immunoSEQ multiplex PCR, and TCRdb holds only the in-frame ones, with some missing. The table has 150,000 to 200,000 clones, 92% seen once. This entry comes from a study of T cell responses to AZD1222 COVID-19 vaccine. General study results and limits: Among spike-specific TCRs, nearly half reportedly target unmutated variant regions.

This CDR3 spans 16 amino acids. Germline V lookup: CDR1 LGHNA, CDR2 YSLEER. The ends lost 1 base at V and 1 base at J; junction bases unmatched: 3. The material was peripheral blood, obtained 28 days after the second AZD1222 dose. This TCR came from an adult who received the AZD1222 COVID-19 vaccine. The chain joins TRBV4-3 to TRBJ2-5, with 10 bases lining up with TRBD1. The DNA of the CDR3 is TGCGCCAGCAGCCAAGGGACAGGGGGGGGCCAAGAGACCCAGTACTTC. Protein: CASSQGTGGGQETQYF.